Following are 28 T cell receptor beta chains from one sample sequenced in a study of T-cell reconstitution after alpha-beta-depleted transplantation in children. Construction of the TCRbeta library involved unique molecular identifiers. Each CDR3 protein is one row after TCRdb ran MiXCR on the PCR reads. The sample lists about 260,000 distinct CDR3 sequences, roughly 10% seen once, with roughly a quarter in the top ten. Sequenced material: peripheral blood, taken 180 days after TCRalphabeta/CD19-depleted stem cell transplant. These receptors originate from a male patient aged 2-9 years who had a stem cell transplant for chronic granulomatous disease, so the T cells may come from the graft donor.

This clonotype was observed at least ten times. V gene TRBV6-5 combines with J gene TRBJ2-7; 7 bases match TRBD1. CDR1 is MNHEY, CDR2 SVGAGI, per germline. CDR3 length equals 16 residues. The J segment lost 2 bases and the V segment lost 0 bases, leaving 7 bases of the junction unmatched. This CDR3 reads CASSYSEGAGPYEQYF. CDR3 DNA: TGTGCCAGCAGTTACTCAGAGGGGGCCGGGCCCTACGAGCAGTACTTC.

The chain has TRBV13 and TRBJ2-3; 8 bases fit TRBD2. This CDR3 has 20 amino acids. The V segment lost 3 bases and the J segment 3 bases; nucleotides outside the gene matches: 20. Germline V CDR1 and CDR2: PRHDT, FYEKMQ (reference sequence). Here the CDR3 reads CASSFEVLVFTTGGTDTQYF. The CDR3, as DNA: TGTGCCAGCAGCTTCGAGGTCCTGGTATTCACCACGGGGGGGACAGATACGCAGTATTTT.

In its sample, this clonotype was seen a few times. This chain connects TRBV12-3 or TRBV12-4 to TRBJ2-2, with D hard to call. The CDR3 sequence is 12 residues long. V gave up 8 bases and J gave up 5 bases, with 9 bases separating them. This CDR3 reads CASRRETGELFF. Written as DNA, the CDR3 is TGTGCCAGCCGAAGAGAGACCGGGGAGCTGTTTTTT.

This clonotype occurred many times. The CDR3 DNA follows: TGCAGTGCTAAGGGGACAGAACATAATTCACCCCTCCACTTT. Translating gives CSAKGTEHNSPLHF. The chain couples TRBV20-1 to TRBJ1-6, with 7 bases lining up with TRBD1. The CDR3 loop spans 14 amino acids. V was pared by 4 bases and J by 5 bases, with 5 bases of the junction left unmatched. Germline V lookup: CDR1 DFQATT, CDR2 SNEGSKA (reference sequence).

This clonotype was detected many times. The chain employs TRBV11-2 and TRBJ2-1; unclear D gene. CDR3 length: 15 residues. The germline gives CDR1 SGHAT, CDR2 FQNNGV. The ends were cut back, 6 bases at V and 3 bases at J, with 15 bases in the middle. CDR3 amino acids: CASSPLTGLYNEQFF. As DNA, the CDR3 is TGTGCCAGCAGTCCTTTAACTGGCCTCTACAATGAGCAGTTCTTC.

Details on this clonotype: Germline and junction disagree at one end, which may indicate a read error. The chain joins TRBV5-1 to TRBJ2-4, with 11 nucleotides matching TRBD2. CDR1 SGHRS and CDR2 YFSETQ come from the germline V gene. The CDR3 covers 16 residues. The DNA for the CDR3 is TGCGCCAGCAGCCGATATTATAGCGGGAGGGAAAACATTCAGAACTTC. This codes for CASSRYYSGRENIQNF. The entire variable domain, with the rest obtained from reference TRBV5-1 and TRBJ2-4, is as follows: KAGVTQTPRYLIKTRGQQVTLSCSPISGHRSVSWYQQTPGQGLQFLFEYFSETQRNKGNFPGRFSGRQFSNSRSEMNVSTLELGDSALYLCASSRYYSGRENIQNFGAGTRLSVL.

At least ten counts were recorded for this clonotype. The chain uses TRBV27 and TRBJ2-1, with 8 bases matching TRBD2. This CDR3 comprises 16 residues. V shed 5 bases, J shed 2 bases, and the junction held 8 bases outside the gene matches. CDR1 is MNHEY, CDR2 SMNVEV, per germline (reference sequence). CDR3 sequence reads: CASSPHSGAPYNEQFF. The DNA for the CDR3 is TGTGCCAGCAGTCCACATAGCGGGGCCCCCTACAATGAGCAGTTCTTC.

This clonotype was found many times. The CDR3 sequence is CASSFDGYEQYF. In DNA, the CDR3 is TGTGCCAGCAGTTTCGACGGCTACGAGCAGTACTTC. This chain connects TRBV28 to TRBJ2-7, with unresolved D. The CDR3 loop spans 12 amino acids. Per germline, CDR1 MDHEN and CDR2 SYDVKM. V was cut by 3 bases and J by 3 bases, with 6 bases left in between.

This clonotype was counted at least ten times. The CDR3 region is CSAGGVEQYF. DNA of the CDR3: TGCAGTGCCGGAGGGGTCGAGCAGTACTTC. The chain couples TRBV20-1 to TRBJ2-7; D might be TRBD2 (6 bases). Trimming removed 6 bases from V and 6 bases from J, with 9 bases in between. Germline loops: CDR1 DFQATT, CDR2 SNEGSKA (reference sequence). The CDR3 is 10 amino acids.

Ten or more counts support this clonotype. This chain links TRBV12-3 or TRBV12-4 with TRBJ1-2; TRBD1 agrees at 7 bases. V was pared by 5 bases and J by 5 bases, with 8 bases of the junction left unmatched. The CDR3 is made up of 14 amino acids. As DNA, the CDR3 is TGTGCCAGCAGTCCCGGGACAGTCATTTATGGCTACACCTTC. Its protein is CASSPGTVIYGYTF.

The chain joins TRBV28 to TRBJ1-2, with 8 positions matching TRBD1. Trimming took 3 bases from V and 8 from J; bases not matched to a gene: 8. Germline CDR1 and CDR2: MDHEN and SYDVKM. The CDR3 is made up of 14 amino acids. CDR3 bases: TGTGCCAGCAGTTTGACCGGACAGGGACGGGGCTACACCTTC. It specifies CASSLTGQGRGYTF.

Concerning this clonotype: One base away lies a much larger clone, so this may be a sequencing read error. Written as DNA, the CDR3 is TGTGCCAGCAGTTTAAAGATGTCGGGACTAGCAGTTACGCAGTATTTT. Protein product: CASSLKMSGLAVTQYF. The chain has TRBV12-3 or TRBV12-4 and TRBJ2-3, with 9 bases aligning to TRBD2. J gave up 8 bases and V 2 bases, and 11 bases lay outside the gene matches. The CDR3 sequence is 16 residues long.

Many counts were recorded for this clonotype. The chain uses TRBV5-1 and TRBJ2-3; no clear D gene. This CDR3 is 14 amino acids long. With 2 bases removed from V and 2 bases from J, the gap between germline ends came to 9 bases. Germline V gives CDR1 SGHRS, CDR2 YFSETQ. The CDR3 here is CASSLDPNTDTQYF. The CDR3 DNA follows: TGCGCCAGCAGCTTAGACCCTAACACAGATACGCAGTATTTT.

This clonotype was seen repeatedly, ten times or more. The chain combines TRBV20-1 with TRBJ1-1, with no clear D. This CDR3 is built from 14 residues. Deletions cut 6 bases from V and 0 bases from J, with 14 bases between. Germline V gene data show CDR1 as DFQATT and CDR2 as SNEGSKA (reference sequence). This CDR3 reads CSASMRAMNTEAFF. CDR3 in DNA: TGCAGTGCCAGTATGCGGGCGATGAACACTGAAGCTTTCTTT.

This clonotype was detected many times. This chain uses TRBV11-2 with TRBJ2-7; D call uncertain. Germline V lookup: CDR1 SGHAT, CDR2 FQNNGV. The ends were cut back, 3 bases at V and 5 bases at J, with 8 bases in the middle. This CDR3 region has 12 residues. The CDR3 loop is CASSFLLNEQYF. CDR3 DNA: TGTGCCAGCAGCTTCCTTCTTAACGAGCAGTACTTC.

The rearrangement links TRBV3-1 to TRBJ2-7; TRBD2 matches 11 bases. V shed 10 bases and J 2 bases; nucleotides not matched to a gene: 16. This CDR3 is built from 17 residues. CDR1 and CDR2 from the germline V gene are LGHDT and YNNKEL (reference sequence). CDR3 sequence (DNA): TGTGCCACCACCCAAGAAATCCTAGCGGGAGGAGCCTACGAGCAGTACTTC. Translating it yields CATTQEILAGGAYEQYF.

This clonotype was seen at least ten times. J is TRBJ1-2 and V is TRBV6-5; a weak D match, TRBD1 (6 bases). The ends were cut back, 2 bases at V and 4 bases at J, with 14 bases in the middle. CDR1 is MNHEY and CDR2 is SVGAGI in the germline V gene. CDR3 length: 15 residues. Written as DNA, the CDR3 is TGTGCCAGCAGTTACGATCCAGGGGTCAGCTATGGCTACACCTTC. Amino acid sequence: CASSYDPGVSYGYTF.

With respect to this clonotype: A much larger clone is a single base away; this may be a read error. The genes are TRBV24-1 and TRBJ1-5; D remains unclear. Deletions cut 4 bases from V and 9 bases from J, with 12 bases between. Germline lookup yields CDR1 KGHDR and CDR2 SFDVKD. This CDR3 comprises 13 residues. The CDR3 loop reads CATSDSSHLPQHF. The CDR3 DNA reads TGTGCCACCAGTGACTCCAGCCATCTGCCCCAGCATTTT.

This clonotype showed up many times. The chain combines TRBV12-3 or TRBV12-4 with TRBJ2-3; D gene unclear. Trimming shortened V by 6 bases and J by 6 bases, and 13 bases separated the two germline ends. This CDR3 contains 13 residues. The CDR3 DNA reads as TGTGCCAGCAGACCCCCGACCTTCGATACGCAGTATTTT. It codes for CASRPPTFDTQYF.

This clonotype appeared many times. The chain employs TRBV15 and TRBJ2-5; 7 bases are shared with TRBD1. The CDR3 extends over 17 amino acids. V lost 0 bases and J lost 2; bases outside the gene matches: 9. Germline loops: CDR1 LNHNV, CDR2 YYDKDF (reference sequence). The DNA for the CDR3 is TGTGCCACCAGCAGAGAAGAGATCGGGACAGCTCAAGAGACCCAGTACTTC. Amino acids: CATSREEIGTAQETQYF.

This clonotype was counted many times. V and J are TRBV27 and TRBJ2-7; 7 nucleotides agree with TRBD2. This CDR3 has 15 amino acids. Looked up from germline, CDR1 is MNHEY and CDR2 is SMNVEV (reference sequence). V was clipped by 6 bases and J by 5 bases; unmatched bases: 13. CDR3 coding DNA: TGTGCCAGCAGCTTAGTTCTAGCGGTCCTTAACGAGCAGTACTTC. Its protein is CASSLVLAVLNEQYF.

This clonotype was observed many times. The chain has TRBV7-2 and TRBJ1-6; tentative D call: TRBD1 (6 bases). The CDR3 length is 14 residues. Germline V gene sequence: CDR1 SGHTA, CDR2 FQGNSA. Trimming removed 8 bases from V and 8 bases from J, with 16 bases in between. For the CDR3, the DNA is TGTGCCAGCTGCAACAGGGTCTGGGATTCACCCCTCCACTTT. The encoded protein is CASCNRVWDSPLHF. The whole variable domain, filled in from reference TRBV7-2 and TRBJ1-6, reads GAGVSQSPSNKVTEKGKDVELRCDPISGHTALYWYRQSLGQGLEFLIYFQGNSAPDKSGLPSDRFSAERTGGSVSTLTIQRTQQEDSAVYLCASCNRVWDSPLHFGNGTRLTVT.

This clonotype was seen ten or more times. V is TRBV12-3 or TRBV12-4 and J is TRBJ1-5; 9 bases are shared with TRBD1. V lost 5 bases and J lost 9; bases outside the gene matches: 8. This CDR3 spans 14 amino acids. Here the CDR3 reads CASSQQTGGSPQHF. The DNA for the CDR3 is TGTGCCAGCAGTCAACAGACAGGGGGTTCGCCCCAGCATTTT.

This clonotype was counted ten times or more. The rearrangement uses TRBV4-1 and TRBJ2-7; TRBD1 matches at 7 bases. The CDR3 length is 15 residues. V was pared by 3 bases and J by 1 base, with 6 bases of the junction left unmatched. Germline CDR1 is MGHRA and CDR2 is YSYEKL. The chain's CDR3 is CASSHPTGPSYEQYF. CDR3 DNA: TGCGCCAGCAGCCACCCGACAGGGCCATCCTACGAGCAGTACTTC.

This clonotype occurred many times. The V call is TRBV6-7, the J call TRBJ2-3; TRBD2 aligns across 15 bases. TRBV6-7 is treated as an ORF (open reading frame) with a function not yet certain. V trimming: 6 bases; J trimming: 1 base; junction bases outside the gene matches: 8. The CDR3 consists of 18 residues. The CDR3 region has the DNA TGTGCCAGCAGGTGGACTAGCGGGAGGGCCGGGGGCACAGATACGCAGTATTTT. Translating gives CASRWTSGRAGGTDTQYF.

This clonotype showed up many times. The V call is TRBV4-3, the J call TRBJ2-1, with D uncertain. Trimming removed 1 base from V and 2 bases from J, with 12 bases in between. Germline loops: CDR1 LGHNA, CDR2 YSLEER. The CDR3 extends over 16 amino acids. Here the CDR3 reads CASSQGPWSTYNEQFF. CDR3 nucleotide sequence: TGCGCCAGCAGCCAAGGTCCCTGGTCTACCTACAATGAGCAGTTCTTC.

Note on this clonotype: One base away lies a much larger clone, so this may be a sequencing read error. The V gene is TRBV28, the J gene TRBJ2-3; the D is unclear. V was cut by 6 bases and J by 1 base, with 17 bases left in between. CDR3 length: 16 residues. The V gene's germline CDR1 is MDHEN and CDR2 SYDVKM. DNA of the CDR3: TGTGCCAGCAGCCGCCTGATTATCCGCCGCACAGATACGCAGTATTTT. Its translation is CASSRLIIRRTDTQYF.

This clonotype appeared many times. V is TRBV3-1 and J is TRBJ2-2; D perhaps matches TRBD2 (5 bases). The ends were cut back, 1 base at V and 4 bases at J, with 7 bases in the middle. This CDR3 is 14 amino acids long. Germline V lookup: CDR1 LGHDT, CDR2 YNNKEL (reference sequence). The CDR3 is CASSQGGLTGELFF. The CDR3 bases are TGTGCCAGCAGCCAAGGAGGGCTCACCGGGGAGCTGTTTTTT.